Sequencing of this T cell receptor (beta chain) was carried out in a study of shared clonotypes between healthy human individuals (dated by TCRdb to 2018 to 2020). General notes on the study: A couple of women and three men aged 18 to 49 years were included in the cohort. To estimate repertoire size and how much clonotype sharing occurs between individuals, the study deeply sequenced the blood TCR repertoires of five or six healthy adults. Leukapheresis yielded between about 0.94 and 10 billion PBMCs per donor. Libraries were prepared and TCR repertoires were sequenced by different laboratories using diverse techniques, in order to increase sequencing depth and limit assay-specific biases.

A remark on this clone: This clone's antigen is unknown. No base quality values were provided; no much bigger clone lies one nucleotide off.

Donors were healthy HIV-negative adults with no recently reported acute infections or vaccinations. Every donor was a Caucasian adult living in Nashville, Tennessee, USA. For unsorted samples, tens of millions of PBMCs were counted and genomic DNA was extracted with the QIAamp DNA Blood Mini kit. After blood collection by leukapheresis, PBMCs were isolated using Ficoll-Histopaque density gradient centrifugation and then cryopreserved in the vapor phase of liquid nitrogen. What the work shows at the level of the full study, not this receptor alone: Pairwise subsampling led to the expectation that sequencing depth would affect the degree of clonotype sharing among donors. The small number of donors limited the genetic and exposure-history diversity represented. Sampling was restricted to blood, and TCR repertoires in tissue are likely to differ from TCR repertoires in blood.

Using the deep immunoSEQ assay, multiplex PCR amplified TCR CDR3 regions from genomic DNA. For each cell subset, the extracted genomic DNA was distributed evenly across all wells of several immunoSEQ 96-well plates, and each plate served as one replicate. Each replicate PCR for unsorted PBMC received about 0.3 ug genomic DNA, equal to about 30,000 T cell genomes. Ten immunoSEQ deep assay plates were used to sequence the unsorted PBMC genomic DNA. Purified libraries were quantified with a Qubit 3.0 fluorometer, sized on a Bioanalyzer 2100, and re-quantified with the KAPA Library Quantification kit. Every immunoSEQ 96-well plate was sequenced on a separate single-read 150-cycle Illumina NextSeq 550 flow cell. On the authors' methods: The immunoSEQ output contained only junctional sequences without quality scores, so filtering could not match that applied to full-length reads. Sequences were annotated with PyIR, a Python wrapper for IgBLAST v1.9, using IMGT germline references to assign V/J genes and CDR3. Any read was removed if the V/J assignment was weak (E-value above 1e-6), the CDR3 was missing, or the read contained stop codons, out-of-frame junctions, or ambiguous translated residues. A V3J clonotype was defined by an identical inferred V gene, J gene, and CDR3 amino acid sequence. The percentage overlap between two repertoires was calculated by dividing the number of shared unique clonotypes by the size of the smaller repertoire. Repertoire richness was assessed with RTK rarefaction, the Chao1 estimator, and Recon v2.1 estimates of unobserved clonotypes. TCRdb mirrors the immuneACCESS table, restricted to in-frame sequences. Some clones are absent from its copies; in checked studies, under half trace to an unresolved V gene, and the reason for the others is unknown. That table gives V, J and clone size, and the DNA gave D and trimming. Here the sample has roughly 450,000 clones; roughly 78% occur a single time. Around 13% of the sample comes from the top ten.

CDR1 SGDLS and CDR2 YYNGEE are derived from the germline V gene. V is cut by 3 bases and J by 4 bases, and the space between the germline ends is 11 bases. Spanning cysteine to phenylalanine, the CDR3 consists of 13 amino acids. Of the read, only the CDR3 DNA is kept; its 39 bases are in frame from base 1. The sample comprised PBMCs. This receptor chain uses TRBV9 and TRBJ2-7; the D segment cannot be called with confidence. The receptor was isolated from a woman aged 40 to 50 in good health. Some clones in this sample may be carry-over from other donors' samples. The DNA sequence is given as TGTGCCAGCAGCGCCGGACCAGGATACGAGCAGTACTTC. It specifies CASSAGPGYEQYF.